The 12 T cell receptor beta chains listed next were all sequenced from one sample in a study of blood T cell repertoires in COVID-19. Sequencing used immunoSEQ multiplex PCR; TCRdb keeps in-frame clones, though not all of them. Altogether approximately 28,000 clones are present, more than 70% being singletons, with the ten largest covering around 21%. The sample consisted of peripheral blood. All receptors derive from a boy aged 2-9 years with active or convalescent COVID-19.

There are a few counts of this clone. The J gene is TRBJ2-2, the V gene TRBV6-2 or TRBV6-3, with TRBD2 matching 9 bases. V shed 5 bases and J 4 bases; nucleotides not matched to a gene: 11. The CDR3 contains 17 residues. Germline V gene data show CDR1 as MNHEY and CDR2 as SVGEGT. For the CDR3, the DNA is TGTGCCAGCAGTCACCGGGGGGGACTAGCAGGCACCGGGGAGCTGTTTTTT. This encodes CASSHRGGLAGTGELFF.

The gene calls are TRBV2 and TRBJ2-7; maybe TRBD1 (6 bases). The germline V gene encodes CDR1 SNHLY and CDR2 FYNNEI. With 7 bases removed from V and 2 bases from J, the gap between germline ends came to 12 bases. This CDR3 has 13 residues. The CDR3 sequence: CASTGATPYEQYF. The CDR3 coding sequence is TGTGCCAGCACAGGGGCTACGCCCTACGAGCAGTACTTC.

Only a few counts were recorded for this clone. The V call is TRBV6-5, the J call TRBJ2-1; 8 nucleotides line up with TRBD2. Germline lookup yields CDR1 MNHEY and CDR2 SVGAGI. After removal of 6 bases from V and 3 bases from J, the junction contained 7 bases not matched to a gene. The CDR3 is 15 residues long. The CDR3 region is CASRLTSGNYNEQFF. The CDR3 coding sequence is TGTGCCAGCAGACTCACTAGCGGTAACTACAATGAGCAGTTCTTC.

This clone showed up many times. The chain joins TRBV18 to TRBJ1-1, with 9 positions matching TRBD1. Germline V gene lookup returns CDR1 KGHSH and CDR2 LQKENI. This CDR3 is built from 14 residues. Trimming cost V 4 bases and J 1 base; bases outside gene matches: 1. The DNA of the CDR3 is TGTGCCAGCTCACAGGACAGGGGGAACACTGAAGCTTTCTTT. This sequence encodes CASSQDRGNTEAFF.

This clone was observed a handful of times. V gene TRBV19 combines with J gene TRBJ1-2; D perhaps matches TRBD1 (6 bases). In germline, CDR1 is LNHDA, CDR2 SQIVND (reference sequence). V was cut by 6 bases and J by 3 bases, with 8 bases left in between. This CDR3 contains 12 residues. The CDR3 protein is CASRGADYGYTF. The CDR3 DNA follows: TGTGCCAGTAGGGGGGCGGACTATGGCTACACCTTC. Combining the CDR3 with reference TRBV19 and TRBJ1-2 gives the whole variable domain DGGITQSPKYLFRKEGQNVTLSCEQNLNHDAMYWYRQDPGQGLRLIYYSQIVNDFQKGDIAEGYSVSREKKESFPLTVTSAQKNPTAFYLCASRGADYGYTFGSGTRLTVV.

The V call is TRBV3-1 (or the pseudogene TRBV3-2), the J call TRBJ1-1; D remains ambiguous. Trimming removed 0 bases at V and 2 bases at J, with 13 bases between. Germline CDR1 is LGHDT and CDR2 is YNNKEL (reference sequence). This CDR3 contains 16 residues. The CDR3 region has the DNA TGTGCCAGCAGCCAAGATCTGAAGAGACTAAACACTGAAGCTTTCTTT. This encodes CASSQDLKRLNTEAFF.

The gene calls are TRBV27 and TRBJ2-3, with 9 positions matching TRBD1. Germline trimming cut 3 bases from V and 2 bases from J; bases unmatched to any gene: 6. The CDR3 has 16 amino acids. Germline CDR1 is MNHEY and CDR2 is SMNVEV (reference sequence). The CDR3 spells CASSFSGTGLTDTQYF. The CDR3 region has the DNA TGTGCCAGCAGTTTCTCCGGGACAGGGCTCACAGATACGCAGTATTTT.

This clone was counted a few times. V gene TRBV7-2 combines with J gene TRBJ2-1; 12 nucleotides align to TRBD2. This CDR3 has 19 residues. V shed 7 bases and J 0 bases; nucleotides not matched to a gene: 13. CDR1 is SGHTA and CDR2 is FQGNSA in the germline V gene. CDR3 nucleotide sequence: TGTGCCAGCAAGCGACTAGCGGGAGTTTCCCTTAGCTCCTACAATGAGCAGTTCTTC. Amino acids: CASKRLAGVSLSSYNEQFF.

The chain couples TRBV19 to TRBJ2-7; 13 nucleotides line up with TRBD2. The CDR3 length is 17 residues. With V trimmed by 1 base and J by 1 base, 4 bases remained unmatched. Germline V CDR1 and CDR2: LNHDA, SQIVND (reference sequence). CDR3 region: CASSIATSGRRSYEQYF. The CDR3 nucleotides read TGTGCCAGTAGTATAGCGACTAGCGGGAGGCGTTCCTACGAGCAGTACTTC.

The V call is TRBV19, the J call TRBJ2-1; D is ambiguous. Trimming removed 2 bases at V and 7 bases at J, with 15 bases between. Germline lookup yields CDR1 LNHDA and CDR2 SQIVND (reference sequence). The CDR3 spans 15 residues. In nucleotides, the CDR3 is TGTGCCAGTAGTATAATAAAGACTTCCGTGAATGAGCAGTTCTTC. It encodes CASSIIKTSVNEQFF. Combining the CDR3 with reference TRBV19 and TRBJ2-1 gives the whole variable domain DGGITQSPKYLFRKEGQNVTLSCEQNLNHDAMYWYRQDPGQGLRLIYYSQIVNDFQKGDIAEGYSVSREKKESFPLTVTSAQKNPTAFYLCASSIIKTSVNEQFFGPGTRLTVL.

By sample share, this clone is medium-sized (0.01 to 0.1%). The V call is TRBV5-1, the J call TRBJ2-2, with D possibly matching TRBD1 (6 bases). Germline CDR1 SGHRS, CDR2 YFSETQ. Trimming stripped 0 bases from V and 4 bases from J, with 7 bases between. The CDR3 has 14 amino acids. The CDR3 region is CASSLVRGTGELFF. The CDR3 DNA reads as TGCGCCAGCAGCTTGGTCAGGGGCACCGGGGAGCTGTTTTTT. Full variable domain (remainder filled in from reference TRBV5-1 and TRBJ2-2): KAGVTQTPRYLIKTRGQQVTLSCSPISGHRSVSWYQQTPGQGLQFLFEYFSETQRNKGNFPGRFSGRQFSNSRSEMNVSTLELGDSALYLCASSLVRGTGELFFGEGSRLTVL.

This clone was seen a few times. The rearrangement uses TRBV9 and TRBJ2-1; 8 nucleotides align to TRBD2. The CDR3 has 14 amino acids. J lost 11 bases, V lost 0 bases, and 7 bases had no gene match. CDR1 is SGDLS, CDR2 YYNGEE, per germline. CDR3 region: CASSVGVAGSQQFF. The CDR3 nucleotides read TGTGCCAGCAGCGTAGGGGTAGCGGGGTCACAGCAGTTCTTC.